Listed below are T cell receptor beta chains from one sample, sequenced in a study of shared clonotypes between healthy human individuals. This table comes from immunoSEQ multiplex PCR, and its TCRdb copy is limited to in-frame clones, with some not included. Seen here are about 2.4 million clones, 90% to 95% observed once, and the top ten hold over 0.12%. Sequencing was carried out using naive CD4+ T cells sorted from blood. The source is a young man in good health. Each CDR3 is given with its conserved first and last residue. A D gene is named only where the DNA matches it firmly.

TRBD2 TRBJ2-2 TRBV27 TGTGCCAGCAGTTTGCTGGGGGGGGACACCGGGGAGCTGTTTTTT CASSLLGGDTGELFF
NA TRBJ2-7 TRBV5-1 TGCGCCAGCAGCTTACCGGGACAAGTCTACGAGCAGTACTTC CASSLPGQVYEQYF
TRBD1 TRBJ1-2 TRBV18 TGTGCCAGCTCACCACCCCGGACAGGGCAAGGTGGCTACACCTTC CASSPPRTGQGGYTF
NA TRBJ2-7 TRBV5-1 TGCGCCAGCAGCTTGGAACCCAGCGGCGAGCAGTACTTC CASSLEPSGEQYF
NA TRBJ2-7 TRBV30 TGTGCCTGGGACCGGGACATTCCCTACGAGCAGTACTTC CAWDRDIPYEQYF
NA TRBJ2-6 TRBV11-2 TGTGCCAGCAGCTTAGCAGGGGCCAACGTCCTGACTTTC CASSLAGANVLTF
NA TRBJ2-1 TRBV15 TGTGCCACCAGCAGACGTTTAGACAGAGAGCAGTTCTTC CATSRRLDREQFF
TRBD1 TRBJ2-5 TRBV5-1 TGCGCCAGCAGCCCGGGACAGGGAAGAGAGACCCAGTACTTC CASSPGQGRETQYF
NA TRBJ2-3 TRBV28 TGTGCCAGCAGTCCCTCGACAGATACGCAGTATTTT CASSPSTDTQYF
NA TRBJ1-5 TRBV18 TGTGCCAGCTCACAATTTGGGGTTTGGACAGCCAAGGGGTATAGCAATCAGCCCCAGCATTTT CASSQFGVWTAKGYSNQPQHF